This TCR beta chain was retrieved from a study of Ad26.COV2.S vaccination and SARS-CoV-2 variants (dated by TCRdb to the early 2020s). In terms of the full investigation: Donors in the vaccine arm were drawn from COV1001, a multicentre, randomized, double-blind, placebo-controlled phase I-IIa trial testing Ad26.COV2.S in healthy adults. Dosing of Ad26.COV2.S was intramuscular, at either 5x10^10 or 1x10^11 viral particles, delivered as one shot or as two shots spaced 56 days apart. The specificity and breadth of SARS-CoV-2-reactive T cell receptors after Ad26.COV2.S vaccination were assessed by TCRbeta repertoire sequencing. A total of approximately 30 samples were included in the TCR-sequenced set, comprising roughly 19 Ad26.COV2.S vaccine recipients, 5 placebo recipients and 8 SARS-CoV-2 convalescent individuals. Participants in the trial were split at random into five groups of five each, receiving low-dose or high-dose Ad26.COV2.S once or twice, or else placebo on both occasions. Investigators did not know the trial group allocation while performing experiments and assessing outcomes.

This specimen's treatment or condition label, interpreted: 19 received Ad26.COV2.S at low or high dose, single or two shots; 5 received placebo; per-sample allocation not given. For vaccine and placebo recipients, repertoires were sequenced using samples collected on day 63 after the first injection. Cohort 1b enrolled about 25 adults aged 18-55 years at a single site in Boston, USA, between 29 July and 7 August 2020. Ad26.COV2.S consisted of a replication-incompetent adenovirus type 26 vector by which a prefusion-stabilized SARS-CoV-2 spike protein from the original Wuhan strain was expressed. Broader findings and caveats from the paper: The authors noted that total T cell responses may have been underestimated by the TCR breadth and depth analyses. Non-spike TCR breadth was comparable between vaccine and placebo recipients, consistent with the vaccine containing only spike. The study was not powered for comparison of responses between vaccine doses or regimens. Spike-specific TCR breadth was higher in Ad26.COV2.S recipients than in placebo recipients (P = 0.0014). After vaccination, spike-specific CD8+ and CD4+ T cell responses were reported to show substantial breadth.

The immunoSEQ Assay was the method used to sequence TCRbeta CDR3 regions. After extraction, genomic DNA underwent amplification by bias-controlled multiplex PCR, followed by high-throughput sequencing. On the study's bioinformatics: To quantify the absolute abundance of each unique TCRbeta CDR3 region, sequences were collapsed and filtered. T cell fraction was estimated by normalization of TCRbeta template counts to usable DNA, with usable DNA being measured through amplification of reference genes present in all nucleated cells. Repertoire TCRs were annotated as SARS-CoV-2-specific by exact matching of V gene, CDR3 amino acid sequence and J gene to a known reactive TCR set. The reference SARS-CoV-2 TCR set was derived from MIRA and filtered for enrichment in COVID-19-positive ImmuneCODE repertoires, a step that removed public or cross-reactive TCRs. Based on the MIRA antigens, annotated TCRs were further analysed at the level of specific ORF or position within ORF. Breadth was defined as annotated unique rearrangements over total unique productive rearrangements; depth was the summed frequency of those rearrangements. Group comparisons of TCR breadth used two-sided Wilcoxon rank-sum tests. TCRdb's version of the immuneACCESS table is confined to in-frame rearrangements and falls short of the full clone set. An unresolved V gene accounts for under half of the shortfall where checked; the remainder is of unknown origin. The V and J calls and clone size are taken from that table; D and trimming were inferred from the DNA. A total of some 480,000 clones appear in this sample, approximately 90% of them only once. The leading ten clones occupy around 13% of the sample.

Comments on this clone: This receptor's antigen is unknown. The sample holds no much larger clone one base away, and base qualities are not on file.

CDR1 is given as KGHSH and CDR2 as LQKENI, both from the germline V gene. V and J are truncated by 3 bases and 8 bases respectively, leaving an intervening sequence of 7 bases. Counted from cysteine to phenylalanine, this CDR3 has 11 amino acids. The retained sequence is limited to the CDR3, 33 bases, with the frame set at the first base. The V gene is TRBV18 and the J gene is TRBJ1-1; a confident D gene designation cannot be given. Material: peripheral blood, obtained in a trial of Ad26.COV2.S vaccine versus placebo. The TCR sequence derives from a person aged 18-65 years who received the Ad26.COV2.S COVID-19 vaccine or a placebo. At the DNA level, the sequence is TGTGCCAGCTCACCGGCGGAGGAAGCTTTCTTT. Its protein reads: CASSPAEEAFF.